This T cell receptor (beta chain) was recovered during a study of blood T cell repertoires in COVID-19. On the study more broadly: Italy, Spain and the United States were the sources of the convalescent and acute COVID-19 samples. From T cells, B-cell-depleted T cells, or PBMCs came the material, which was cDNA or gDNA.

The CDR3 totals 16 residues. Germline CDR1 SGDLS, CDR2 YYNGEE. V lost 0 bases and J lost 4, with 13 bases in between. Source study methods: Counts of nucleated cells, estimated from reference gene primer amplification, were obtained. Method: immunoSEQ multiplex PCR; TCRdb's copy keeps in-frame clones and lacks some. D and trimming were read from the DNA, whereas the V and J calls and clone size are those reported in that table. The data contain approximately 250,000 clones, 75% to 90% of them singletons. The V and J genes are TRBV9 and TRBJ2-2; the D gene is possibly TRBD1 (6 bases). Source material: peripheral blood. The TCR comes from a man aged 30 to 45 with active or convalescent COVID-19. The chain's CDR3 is CASSVASTGSTGELFF. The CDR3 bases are TGTGCCAGCAGCGTAGCTAGTACAGGGAGCACCGGGGAGCTGTTTTTT.